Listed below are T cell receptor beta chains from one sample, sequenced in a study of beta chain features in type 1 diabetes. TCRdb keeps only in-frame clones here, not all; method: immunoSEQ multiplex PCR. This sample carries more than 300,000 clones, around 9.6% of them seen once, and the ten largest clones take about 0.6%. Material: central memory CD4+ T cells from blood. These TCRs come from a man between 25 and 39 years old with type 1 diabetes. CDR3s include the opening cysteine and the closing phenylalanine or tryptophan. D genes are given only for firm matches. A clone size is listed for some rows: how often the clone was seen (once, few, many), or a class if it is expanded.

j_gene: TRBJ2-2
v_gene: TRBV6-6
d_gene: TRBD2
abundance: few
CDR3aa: CASGTDSGFTGELFF
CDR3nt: TGTGCCAGCGGGACGGATAGCGGGTTCACCGGGGAGCTGTTTTTT

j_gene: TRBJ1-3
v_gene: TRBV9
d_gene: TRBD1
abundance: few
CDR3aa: CASSVGQVSGNTIYF
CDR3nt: TGTGCCAGCAGCGTTGGACAGGTCTCTGGAAACACCATATATTTT

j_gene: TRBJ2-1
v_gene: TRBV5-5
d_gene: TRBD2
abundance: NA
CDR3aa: CASSTLAYHSEQFF
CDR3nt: TGTGCCAGCAGCACACTAGCGTATCACAGTGAGCAGTTCTTC

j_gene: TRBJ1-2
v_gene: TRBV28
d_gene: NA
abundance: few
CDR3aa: CASSWGQIYGYTF
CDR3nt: TGTGCCAGCAGCTGGGGGCAAATCTATGGCTACACCTTC

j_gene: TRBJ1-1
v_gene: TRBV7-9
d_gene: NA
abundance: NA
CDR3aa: CASSPSRVGNTEAFF
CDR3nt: TGTGCCAGCAGCCCGTCTAGGGTCGGTAACACTGAAGCTTTCTTT

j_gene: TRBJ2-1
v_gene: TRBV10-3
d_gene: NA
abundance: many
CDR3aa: CAISGREKHEQFF
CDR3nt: TGTGCCATCAGTGGAAGGGAGAAACATGAGCAGTTCTTC

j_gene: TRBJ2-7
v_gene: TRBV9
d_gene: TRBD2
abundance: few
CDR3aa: CASSVAAGSGGHEQYF
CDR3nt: TGTGCCAGCAGCGTAGCAGCGGGTAGCGGGGGCCACGAGCAGTACTTC

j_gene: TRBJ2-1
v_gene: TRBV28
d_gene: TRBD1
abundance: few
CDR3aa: CASSLYTGDSYNEQFF
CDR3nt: TGTGCCAGCAGTTTATACACAGGGGACTCCTACAATGAGCAGTTCTTC

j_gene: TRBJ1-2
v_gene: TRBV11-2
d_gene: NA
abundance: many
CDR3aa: CASSLRDMAYGYTF
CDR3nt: TGTGCCAGCAGCTTACGGGACATGGCCTATGGCTACACCTTC

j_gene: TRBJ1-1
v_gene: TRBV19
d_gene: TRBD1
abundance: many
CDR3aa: CASSDRGFTEAFF
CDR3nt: TGTGCCAGTAGCGACAGGGGCTTCACTGAAGCTTTCTTT

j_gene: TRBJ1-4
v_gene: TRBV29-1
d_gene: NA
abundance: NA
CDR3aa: CSAGTGNEKLFF
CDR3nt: TGCAGCGCTGGGACGGGTAATGAAAAACTGTTTTTT

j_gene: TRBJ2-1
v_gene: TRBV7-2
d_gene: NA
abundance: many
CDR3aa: CASSLVSLMQFF
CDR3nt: TGTGCCAGCAGCTTAGTTAGCCTAATGCAGTTCTTC

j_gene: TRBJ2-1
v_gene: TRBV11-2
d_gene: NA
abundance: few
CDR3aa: CASGLDIVNEQFF
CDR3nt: TGTGCCAGCGGATTGGACATCGTCAATGAGCAGTTCTTC

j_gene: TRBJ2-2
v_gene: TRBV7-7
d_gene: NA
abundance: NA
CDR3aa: CASSAHPGTTGGELFF
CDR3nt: TGTGCTAGCAGCGCCCACCCCGGGACAACGGGCGGGGAGCTGTTTTTT

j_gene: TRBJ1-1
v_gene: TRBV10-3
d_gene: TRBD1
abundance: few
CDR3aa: CAISESGQGSWNTEAFF
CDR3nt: TGTGCCATCAGTGAGTCGGGACAGGGGTCGTGGAACACTGAAGCTTTCTTT

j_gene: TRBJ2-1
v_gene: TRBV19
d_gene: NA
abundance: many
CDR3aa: CASSTRRGEQFF
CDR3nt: TGTGCCAGTAGTACCCGTAGGGGTGAGCAGTTCTTC

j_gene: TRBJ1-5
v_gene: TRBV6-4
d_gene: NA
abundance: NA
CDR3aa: CASSGQPDSNQPQHF
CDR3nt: TGTGCCAGCAGTGGACAGCCAGATAGCAATCAGCCCCAGCATTTT

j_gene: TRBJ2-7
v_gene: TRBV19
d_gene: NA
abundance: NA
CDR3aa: CASSIPGSSYEQYF
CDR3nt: TGTGCCAGTAGTATTCCAGGGAGCTCCTACGAGCAGTACTTC

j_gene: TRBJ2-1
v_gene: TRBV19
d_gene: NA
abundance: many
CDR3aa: CASSPQGSQRTLYNEQFF
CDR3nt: TGTGCCAGTAGTCCCCAGGGTTCTCAGCGGACCCTCTACAATGAGCAGTTCTTC

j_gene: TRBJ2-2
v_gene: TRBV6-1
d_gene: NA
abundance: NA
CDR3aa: CASSERRAGELFF
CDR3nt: TGTGCCAGCAGTGAACGAAGGGCCGGGGAGCTGTTTTTT

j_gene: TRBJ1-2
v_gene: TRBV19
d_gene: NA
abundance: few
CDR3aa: CASRMTGDYGYTF
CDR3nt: TGTGCCAGTAGAATGACGGGCGACTATGGCTACACCTTC

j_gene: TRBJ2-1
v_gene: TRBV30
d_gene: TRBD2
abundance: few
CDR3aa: CAWTTSGRGNEQFF
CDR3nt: TGTGCCTGGACAACTAGCGGGAGGGGAAATGAGCAGTTCTTC

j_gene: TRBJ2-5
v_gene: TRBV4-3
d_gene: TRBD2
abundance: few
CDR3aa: CASSQVGLAGLETQYF
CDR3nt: TGCGCCAGCAGCCAGGTTGGACTAGCGGGATTAGAGACCCAGTACTTC

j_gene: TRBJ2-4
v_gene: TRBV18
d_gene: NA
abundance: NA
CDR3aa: CASSPRGTTKNIQYF
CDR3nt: TGTGCCAGCTCACCCAGGGGAACTACCAAAAACATTCAGTACTTC